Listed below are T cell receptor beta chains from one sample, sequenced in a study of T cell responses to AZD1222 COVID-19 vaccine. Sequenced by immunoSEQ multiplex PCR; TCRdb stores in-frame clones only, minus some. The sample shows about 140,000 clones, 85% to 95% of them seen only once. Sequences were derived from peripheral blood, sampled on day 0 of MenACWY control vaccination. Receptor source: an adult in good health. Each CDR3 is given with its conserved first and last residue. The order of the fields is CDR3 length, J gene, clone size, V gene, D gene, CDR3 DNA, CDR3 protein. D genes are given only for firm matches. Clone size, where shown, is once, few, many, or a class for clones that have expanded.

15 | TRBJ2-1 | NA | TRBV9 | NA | TGTGCCAGCAGCGTAACCCGGGGGACCAGCGATGAGCAGTTCTTC | CASSVTRGTSDEQFF
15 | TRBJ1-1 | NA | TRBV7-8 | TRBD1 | TGTGCCAGCAGCGCAAGGGACAGGGTGAACACTGAAGCTTTCTTT | CASSARDRVNTEAFF
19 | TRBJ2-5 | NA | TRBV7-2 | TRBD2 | TGTGCCAGCAGCTTATATGTGGGACTAGCGGGGGCCAGGCAAGAGACCCAGTACTTC | CASSLYVGLAGARQETQYF
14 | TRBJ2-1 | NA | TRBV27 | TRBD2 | TGTGCCAGCATTAGCGGGAGCTCCTACAATGAGCAGTTCTTC | CASISGSSYNEQFF
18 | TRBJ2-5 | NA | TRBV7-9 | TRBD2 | TGTGCCAGCAGCTTAGCGAGACTAGCGGGAGACTACCAAGAGACCCAGTACTTC | CASSLARLAGDYQETQYF
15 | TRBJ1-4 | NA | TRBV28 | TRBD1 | TGTGCCAGCAGTTTGTCGACAGGGGCGGGTGAAAAACTGTTTTTT | CASSLSTGAGEKLFF
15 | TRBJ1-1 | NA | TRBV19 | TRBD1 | TGTGCCAGCAGTCCCGGGACAGGTTTGGTCACTGAAGCTTTCTTT | CASSPGTGLVTEAFF
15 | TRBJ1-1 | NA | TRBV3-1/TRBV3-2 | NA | TGTGCCAGCAGCCAAGATATCGGCAGGGATACTGAAGCTTTCTTT | CASSQDIGRDTEAFF
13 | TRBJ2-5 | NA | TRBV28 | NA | TGTGCCAGCAGGCCAACTTGGGCAGAGACCCAGTACTTC | CASRPTWAETQYF
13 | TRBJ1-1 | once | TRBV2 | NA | TGTGCCAGCATGGGGCACCCGAACACTGAAGCTTTCTTT | CASMGHPNTEAFF
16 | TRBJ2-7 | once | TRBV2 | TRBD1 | TGTGCCAGCAGTGATAAGGGACAGGGGATTTCCTACGAGCAGTACTTC | CASSDKGQGISYEQYF
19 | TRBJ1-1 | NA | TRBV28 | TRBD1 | TGTGCCAGCAGTCGACGGGACAGGGTTTTTTTTAGTTCGGACACTGAAGCTTTCTTT | CASSRRDRVFFSSDTEAFF